This T cell receptor (beta chain) was profiled in a study of blood T cells in healthy people across ages. Alongside a J-beta primer mix, a sample-barcoded 5' primer served in a second PCR lasting 7 to 11 cycles. MiXCR, applied by TCRdb to the 5' RACE reads, yields one record per CDR3 protein. The table shows fewer than 1.5 million distinct CDR3 sequences, with 35% to 45% occurring only once. Germline V gene lookup returns CDR1 DFQATT and CDR2 SNEGSKA (reference sequence). This CDR3 has 16 residues. V shed 5 bases and J 2 bases; nucleotides not matched to a gene: 9. Donors ranged from about 6 to 90 years old and were healthy Caucasians in Russia. Isolation per sample recovered at least 7 million PBMCs. Study results and limitations: Across the age range, TCR beta diversity per million T cells fell in a roughly linear way.

This clonotype was observed a few times. Its antigen is currently unknown. This TCR was recovered from a woman younger than 35 in good health. The J gene is TRBJ1-3, the V gene TRBV20-1; 10 bases align to TRBD1. The specimen was blood. CDR3 in DNA: TGCAGTGCTGTCTCGACAGGGGGCGCGACTGGAAACACCATATATTTT. Residues: CSAVSTGGATGNTIYF.